This T cell receptor beta chain was recorded in a study of shared clonotypes between healthy human individuals. CDR1 is SGHRS and CDR2 is YFSETQ in the germline V gene. The CDR3 sequence is 16 residues long. V dropped 3 bases and J dropped 8 bases, with 23 bases sitting between them. Findings of the study overall: Naive CD4 clonotypes overlapped across several donors at roughly 5.1%. The study generally estimated greater richness for naive than memory subsets.

The protocol was immunoSEQ multiplex PCR, while the TCRdb copy is restricted to in-frame clones and leaves out a portion. The repertoire includes more than 850,000 clones, about 84% of them detected once, and around 0.47% sits in the top ten. The table lists this clone with a count of one. Antigen specificity is unknown. The chain carries TRBV5-1 and TRBJ1-2; D unclear. The clonotype originates from a man aged 18 to 30 in good health. Some clones in this sample may be carry-over from other donors' samples. Sequencing used memory CD4+ T cells from PBMCs. Regarding subset: CD45RA-negative fraction. The CDR3 protein is CASSSPTAGRSPGYTF. The DNA of the CDR3 is TGCGCCAGCAGCTCACCTACTGCCGGACGGAGCCCAGGCTACACCTTC.